Listed below are T cell receptor beta chains from one sample, sequenced in a study of vaccination effects on CD4 cells after COVID-19. These receptors lack a known antigen. Some clones are missing from TCRdb's copy, which holds only in-frame ones; the method was immunoSEQ multiplex PCR. The sample records tens of thousands of clones, roughly 72% being singletons. Source: CD4+ T cells from PBMCs cultured with HCoV-229E spike peptides, taken before COVID-19 vaccination. The receptors stem from a human donor who received a COVID-19 vaccine. CDR3s include the opening cysteine and the closing phenylalanine or tryptophan. Size values are once, few and many counts, or a class for expanded clones, and some rows have none.

CDR3: CASSVRDGYGYTF
length: 13
V: TRBV7-9
size: .

CDR3: CASRYQFVDEQFF
length: 13
V: TRBV12-3/TRBV12-4
size: .

CDR3: CASSQVAGRGYTF
length: 13
V: TRBV14
size: .

CDR3: CASSQDTGTSYNEQFF
length: 16
V: TRBV3-1/TRBV3-2
size: .

CDR3: CASSFPTSGGVRETQYF
length: 17
V: TRBV5-5
size: .

CDR3: CASSPRKGENNEQFF
length: 15
V: TRBV18
size: few

CDR3: CASGFVGANTEAFF
length: 14
V: TRBV2
size: .

CDR3: CASSLVVDRAGNTIYF
length: 16
V: TRBV11-2
size: .

CDR3: CASSLSSSSGMVDEQFF
length: 17
V: TRBV28
size: .

CDR3: CASSPSGATSTDTQYF
length: 16
V: TRBV18
size: .

CDR3: CASSLSMGGNSPLHF
length: 15
V: TRBV7-8
size: .

CDR3: CASSLVVAGVHNEQFF
length: 16
V: TRBV7-9
size: .

CDR3: CASSPGHNMNTEAFF
length: 15
V: TRBV9
size: .